This TCR beta chain stems from a study of blood T cell repertoires in COVID-19. Study details: In each case, the material was cDNA or gDNA derived from T cells, B-cell-depleted T cells, or PBMCs.

The ends lost 6 bases at V and 6 bases at J; junction bases unmatched: 10. The V gene's germline CDR1 is SQVTM and CDR2 ANQGSEA. The CDR3 extends over 13 amino acids. Authors' processing steps: By means of reference gene primer amplification, nucleated cell counts were estimated. This table comes from immunoSEQ multiplex PCR, and its TCRdb copy is limited to in-frame clones, with some not included. The V and J calls and the clone size are those of that table, but D and trimming were determined from the DNA. The table has around 260,000 clones, roughly 90% seen once. This TCR came from a man aged 30 to 39 with acute or convalescent COVID-19. The rearrangement links TRBV29-1 to TRBJ1-2; 7 bases fit TRBD1. The sequenced sample was peripheral blood. The DNA for the CDR3 is TGCAGCGTCGACTGGACAGGATTAAATGGCTACACCTTC. It specifies CSVDWTGLNGYTF. Using reference TRBV29-1 and TRBJ1-2 for the parts outside the CDR3, the full variable domain is SAVISQKPSRDICQRGTSLTIQCQVDSQVTMMFWYRQQPGQSLTLIATANQGSEATYESGFVIDKFPISRPNLTFSTLTVSNMSPEDSSIYLCSVDWTGLNGYTFGSGTRLTVV.